This TCR beta chain came from a study of PD-1 blockade in classical Hodgkin lymphoma. Study-level points and caveats: Before treatment, TCR diversity in newly diagnosed patients was reportedly lower than in healthy donors. Complete responders showed a baseline diversity that resembled the diversity of newly diagnosed patients.

V lost 8 bases to trimming and J lost 7 bases, with 17 bases between them. There are 14 residues in the CDR3. Per the germline V gene, CDR1 is MDHEN and CDR2 is SYDVKM. The table lists this clone with a few counts. Its cognate antigen is unknown. Libraries were prepared by immunoSEQ multiplex PCR; TCRdb keeps only in-frame clonotypes and omits some of them. Of about 28,000 clones in the sample, around three quarters were seen once. The sample's time point: cycle 4 day 1 (C4D1), after 6 weeks of nivolumab. Every patient relapsed after autologous stem cell transplantation, and brentuximab vedotin exposure varied.

The TCR sequence derives from a human donor with classical Hodgkin lymphoma. The chain links TRBV28 to TRBJ2-2; D perhaps matches TRBD2 (6 bases). Source: peripheral blood mononuclear cells (PBMCs), taken before the fourth cycle of nivolumab. The CDR3 here is CASGGNRLDGELFF. Written as DNA, the CDR3 is TGTGCCAGCGGAGGGAATCGGCTGGACGGGGAGCTGTTTTTT.